This TCR beta chain was observed in a study of blood T cell dynamics during melanoma immunotherapy (dated by TCRdb to 2019 to 2021). Some background on the complete study: All patients had metastatic melanoma and were given first-line pembrolizumab or nivolumab plus ipilimumab as standard of care in the United Kingdom. Consecutive patients formed a training cohort, and a further independent group of patients from the same centre was pooled into an external validation set. To identify early correlates of response, the study profiled peripheral T cell receptor repertoires in patients with metastatic melanoma before and after one cycle of checkpoint inhibitor therapy. Summary of the overall study and its limitations: Of the sorted CD8+ subsets, TIE cells had both the highest clonality and the greatest similarity to cfDNA CDR3 sequences, which suggests active turnover converging on dominant clones. The relatively small sample size was acknowledged as something that could potentially limit how far the results can be generalized. The study could not determine whether the T cell clones driving repertoire changes were melanoma-specific or reflected general immune activation.

All DNA extracted from each sorted CD8+ T cell subset was loaded into the assay. TCR beta CDR3 sequences were amplified from genomic DNA with the immunoSEQ TCRb Assay kit following manufacturer instructions. The KAPA Library Quantification Kit for Illumina platforms was used to quantify the pooled libraries by qPCR. Sequencing of the pooled libraries was done on an Illumina NextSeq 500, with clustering at about 0.55-1.2 pM. The authors' analysis ran thus. The TCR data were analyzed using immunoSEQ ANALYZER and the R LymphoSeq package. A rearrangement efficiency score was calculated as productive divided by the sum of productive and non-productive CDR3 sequences. Within each patient, timepoints were compared pairwise for clonality, measured with the Gini coefficient, and for diversity, measured with the Renyi index at alpha=1. Clonal relatedness, based on an edit distance of 3, and repertoire similarity, based on the Bhattacharyya coefficient, were both computed in LymphoSeq. Linear discriminant analysis on week-3 changes in clonality and diversity was built with the R MASS and caret packages to classify response. TCRdb took over this immuneACCESS table, retaining in-frame rearrangements with V and J assigned. Such tables are incomplete; in checked studies, under half of the missing clones stem from an unresolved V gene, and the remainder is unexplained. The V and J calls and clone size come from that table; D and trimming were worked out from the DNA. In this sample the table shows 15,000 to 20,000 clones, approximately 94% of which occur a single time. Under 0.25% of the sample comes from the top ten.

For this clone: It lacks a known antigen. No much larger clone exists at a distance of one base, and base qualities are not known.

The sample's time point label is to be understood as: week 3, after first cycle of checkpoint inhibitor. Blood was sampled before treatment (T0) and at week 3 (W3), after the first cycle of checkpoint blockade. Except for a couple of patients with rapid clinical progression, response was assessed 12 weeks after the first infusion by RECIST 1.1; disease control meant complete response, partial response or stable disease. Patients were excluded for prior systemic cancer treatment, concomitant immunosuppressant therapy or synchronous other active malignancies. In six patients, three progressing and three with disease control, sorted CD8+ memory and naive T cell subsets were sequenced at T0 and W3. PBMC were isolated from blood with Lymphoprep and SepMate tubes, followed by red cell lysis. DNA from PBMC and sorted T cell subsets was extracted with QIAamp DNA Blood Mini kits. Before DNA extraction, CD8+ T cell subsets were live-sorted on a FACSAria III cytometer and then frozen. Fresh PBMC for flow cytometry were held at 4°C in PBS with roughly 2% fetal bovine serum and analyzed within 24 hours.

The germline V gene (reference sequence) gives CDR1 as MNHEY and CDR2 as SMNVEV. Inclusive of the bounding cysteine and phenylalanine, the CDR3 is 14 residues long. Left in the record is the CDR3 DNA by itself, 42 bases read in frame from the first base. V is clipped by 8 bases and J by 0 bases, and the sequence between their germline boundaries is 11 bases long. The clonotype was recovered from a human donor with melanoma. Material: effector memory CD8+ T cells from blood, obtained from a patient treated with checkpoint blockade. The chain employs TRBV27 and TRBJ2-1; too little of a D gene remains to name it. The DNA sequence follows: TGTGCCAGCTCTCGTTCCAACTCCTACAATGAGCAGTTCTTC. This encodes CASSRSNSYNEQFF.